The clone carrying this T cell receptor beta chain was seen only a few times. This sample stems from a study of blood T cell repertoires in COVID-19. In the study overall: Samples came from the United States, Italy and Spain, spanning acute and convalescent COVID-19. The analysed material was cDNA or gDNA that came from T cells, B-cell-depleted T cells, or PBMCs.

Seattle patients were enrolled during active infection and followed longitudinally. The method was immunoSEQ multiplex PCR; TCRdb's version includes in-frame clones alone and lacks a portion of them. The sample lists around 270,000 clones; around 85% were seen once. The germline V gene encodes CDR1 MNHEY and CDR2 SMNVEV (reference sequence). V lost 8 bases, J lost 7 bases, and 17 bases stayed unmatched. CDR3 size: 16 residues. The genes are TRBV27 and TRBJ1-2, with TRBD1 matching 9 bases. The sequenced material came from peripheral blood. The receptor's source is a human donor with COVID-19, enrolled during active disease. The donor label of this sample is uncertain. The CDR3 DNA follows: TGTGCCAGCCCCAGGGACAGGGAAACCTATGTGTGTGGCTACACCTTC. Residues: CASPRDRETYVCGYTF.